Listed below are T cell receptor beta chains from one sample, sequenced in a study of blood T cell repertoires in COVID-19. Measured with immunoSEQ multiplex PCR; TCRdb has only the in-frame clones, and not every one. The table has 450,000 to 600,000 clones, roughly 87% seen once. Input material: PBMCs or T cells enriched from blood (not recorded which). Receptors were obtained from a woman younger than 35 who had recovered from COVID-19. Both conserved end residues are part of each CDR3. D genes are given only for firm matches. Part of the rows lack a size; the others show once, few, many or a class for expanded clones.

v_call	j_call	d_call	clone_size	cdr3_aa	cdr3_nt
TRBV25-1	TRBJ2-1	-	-	CASSEGGDPYNEQFF	TGTGCCAGCAGTGAAGGAGGGGACCCCTACAATGAGCAGTTCTTC
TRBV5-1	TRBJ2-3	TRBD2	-	CASSSSPSGITDTQYF	TGCGCCAGCAGCTCGTCGCCTAGCGGAATCACAGATACGCAGTATTTT
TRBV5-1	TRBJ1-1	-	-	CASSSFGQNTEAFF	TGCGCCAGCAGCTCGTTCGGACAAAACACTGAAGCTTTCTTT
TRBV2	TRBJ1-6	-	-	CASGGEGSSPLHF	TGTGCCAGCGGCGGGGAGGGGAGTTCACCCCTCCACTTT
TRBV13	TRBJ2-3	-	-	CASSPSVAGPDTQYF	TGTGCCAGCAGCCCCTCGGTCGCGGGGCCAGATACGCAGTATTTT
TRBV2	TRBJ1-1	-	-	CASSVGGAEAFF	TGTGCCAGCAGTGTTGGGGGGGCTGAAGCTTTCTTT
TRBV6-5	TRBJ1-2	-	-	CASSDPGEDEFGYTF	TGTGCCAGCAGCGACCCTGGGGAGGACGAGTTTGGCTACACCTTC
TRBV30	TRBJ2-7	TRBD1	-	CAWTTGVGTYEQYF	TGTGCCTGGACTACAGGGGTCGGGACCTACGAGCAGTACTTC
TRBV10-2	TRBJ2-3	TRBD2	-	CASTTSGGTDTQYF	TGCGCCAGCACGACTAGCGGGGGCACAGATACGCAGTATTTT
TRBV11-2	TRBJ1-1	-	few	CASSLSPKNTEAFF	TGTGCCAGCAGCTTAAGTCCTAAGAACACTGAAGCTTTCTTT
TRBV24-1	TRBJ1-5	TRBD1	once	CATSGETGFSNQPQHF	TGTGCCACCAGTGGGGAGACAGGGTTTAGCAATCAGCCCCAGCATTTT
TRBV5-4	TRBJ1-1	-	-	CASSLAPGPTEAFF	TGTGCCAGCAGCTTGGCCCCAGGTCCCACTGAAGCTTTCTTT
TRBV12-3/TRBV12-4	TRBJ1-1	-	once	CASSLHEAFF	TGTGCCAGCAGCTTACATGAAGCTTTCTTT
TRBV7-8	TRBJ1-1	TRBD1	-	CASSFKAGGTEAFF	TGTGCCAGCAGCTTTAAAGCAGGGGGCACTGAAGCTTTCTTT
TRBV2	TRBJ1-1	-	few	CASSAYGNTEAFF	TGTGCCAGCAGTGCCTATGGTAACACTGAAGCTTTCTTT
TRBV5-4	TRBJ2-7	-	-	CASSLTGEQYF	TGTGCCAGCAGCTTGACAGGCGAGCAGTACTTC
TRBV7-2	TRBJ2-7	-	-	CASTPQMGGEQYF	TGTGCCAGCACCCCACAAATGGGGGGTGAGCAGTACTTC
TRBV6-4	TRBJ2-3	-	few	CASSDSRGFSTDTQYF	TGTGCCAGCAGTGACTCGAGAGGGTTTAGCACAGATACGCAGTATTTT
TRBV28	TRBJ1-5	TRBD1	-	CASSPPGQGGGQPQHF	TGTGCCAGCAGCCCCCCGGGACAGGGAGGGGGTCAGCCCCAGCATTTT
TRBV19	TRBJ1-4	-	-	CASSPLQEREKLFF	TGTGCCAGTAGCCCACTACAGGAGAGGGAAAAACTGTTTTTT
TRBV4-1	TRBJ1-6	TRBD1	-	CASSQDSRRDSLSPLHF	TGCGCCAGCAGCCAAGATAGTAGGAGGGACAGTCTCTCACCCCTCCACTTT
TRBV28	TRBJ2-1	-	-	CASRGVTGHSYNEQFF	TGTGCCAGCAGGGGAGTCACGGGACACTCCTACAATGAGCAGTTCTTC
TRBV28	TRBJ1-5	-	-	CASSPRGFRGSNQPQHF	TGTGCCAGCAGTCCCCGCGGTTTTAGGGGCAGCAATCAGCCCCAGCATTTT
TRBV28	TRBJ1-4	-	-	CASSLGGGLNEKLFF	TGTGCCAGCAGTTTAGGTGGGGGCCTTAATGAAAAACTGTTTTTT
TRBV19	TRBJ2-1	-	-	CASSKRTGRAPWDEQFF	TGTGCCAGTAGTAAACGGACAGGGAGGGCCCCTTGGGATGAGCAGTTCTTC
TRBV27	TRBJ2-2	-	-	CASRTPSGDTGELFF	TGTGCCAGCAGGACCCCCTCGGGGGACACCGGGGAGCTGTTTTTT
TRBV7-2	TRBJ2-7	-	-	CASSFQGSGYEQYF	TGTGCCAGCAGCTTCCAGGGTAGCGGCTACGAGCAGTACTTC
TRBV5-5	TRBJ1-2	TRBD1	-	CASRLNLWTGGYTF	TGTGCCAGCAGACTGAACCTATGGACAGGCGGCTACACCTTC
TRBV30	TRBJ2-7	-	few	CAWKPGLSSYEQYF	TGTGCCTGGAAACCTGGACTGAGCTCCTACGAGCAGTACTTC
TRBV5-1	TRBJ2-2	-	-	CASSLAPGGDTGELFF	TGCGCCAGCAGCTTGGCTCCCGGGGGAGACACCGGGGAGCTGTTTTTT
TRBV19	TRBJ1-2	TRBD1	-	CASSRGQGGNGYTF	TGTGCCAGTAGTAGAGGACAGGGAGGGAATGGCTACACCTTC
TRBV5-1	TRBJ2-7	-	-	CASSFQGSYEQYF	TGCGCCAGCAGCTTTCAGGGCTCCTACGAGCAGTACTTC
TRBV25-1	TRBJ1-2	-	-	CASSPGTPNYGYTF	TGTGCCAGCAGTCCCGGGACACCCAACTATGGCTACACCTTC
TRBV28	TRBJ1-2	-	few	CASRTSTNYGYTF	TGTGCCAGCAGGACATCCACTAACTATGGCTACACCTTC
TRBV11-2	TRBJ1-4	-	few	CASSFSEKLFF	TGTGCCAGCAGCTTCTCTGAAAAACTGTTTTTT
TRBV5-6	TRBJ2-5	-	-	CASSLPGETQYF	TGTGCCAGCAGCTTACCAGGGGAGACCCAGTACTTC
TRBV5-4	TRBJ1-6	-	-	CATRSGGFNSPLHF	TGTGCCACCCGTAGCGGGGGGTTTAATTCACCCCTCCACTTT
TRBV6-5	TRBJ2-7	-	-	CASSYPGSGLREQYF	TGTGCCAGCAGTTACCCAGGGTCAGGACTACGCGAGCAGTACTTC
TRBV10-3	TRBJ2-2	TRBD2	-	CAISDQYIGTSGGLGELFF	TGTGCCATCAGTGACCAATATATAGGGACTAGCGGGGGCCTTGGGGAGCTGTTTTTT
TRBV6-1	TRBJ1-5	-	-	CASSEAGLQAGNQPQHF	TGTGCCAGCAGTGAAGCGGGCCTACAGGCGGGCAATCAGCCCCAGCATTTT
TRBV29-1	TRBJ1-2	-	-	CSVEGGYGYTF	TGCAGCGTTGAGGGAGGGTATGGCTACACCTTC
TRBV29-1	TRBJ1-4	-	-	CSVSKTGSSEKLFF	TGCAGCGTTTCCAAGACAGGATCGTCCGAAAAACTGTTTTTT
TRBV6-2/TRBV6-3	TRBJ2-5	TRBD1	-	CASSPVNAGGTQYF	TGTGCCAGCAGCCCCGTTAATGCAGGGGGGACCCAGTACTTC
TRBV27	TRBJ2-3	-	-	CASSLEIASSTDTQYF	TGTGCCAGCAGTTTAGAAATAGCCTCAAGCACAGATACGCAGTATTTT
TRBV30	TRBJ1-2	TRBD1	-	CAFTPTGNYGYTF	TGTGCCTTCACCCCGACAGGGAACTATGGCTACACCTTC
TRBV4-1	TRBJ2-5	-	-	CASSQGARETQYF	TGCGCCAGCAGCCAAGGAGCGAGGGAGACCCAGTACTTC
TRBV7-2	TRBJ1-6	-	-	CASSFPTGSPLHF	TGTGCCAGCAGCTTCCCGACGGGTTCACCCCTCCACTTT